One and the same sample provided the 31 T cell receptor beta chains below, sequenced in a study of Ad26.COV2.S vaccination and SARS-CoV-2 variants. Sequencing was performed with immunoSEQ multiplex PCR; in TCRdb, only in-frame clones are kept and a portion is missing. The sample gives 510,000 or so clones, roughly 87% of which show up once; 9.5% to 15% is in the top ten. The treatment was: roughly 19 received Ad26.COV2.S at low or high dose, single or two shots; about 5 received placebo; per-sample allocation not given. Each sample was drawn 63 days after the first injection (of vaccine or placebo). The specimen was peripheral blood, collected in a trial of Ad26.COV2.S vaccine versus placebo. These receptors came from a person between 18 and 59 years old who received the Ad26.COV2.S COVID-19 vaccine or a placebo.

This rearrangement joins TRBV4-2 to TRBJ1-1; 7 nucleotides match TRBD1. CDR1 is LGHNA, CDR2 YNFKEQ, per germline. The CDR3 runs to 15 residues. V shed 3 bases, J shed 1 base, and the junction held 5 bases outside the gene matches. The CDR3 DNA reads as TGTGCCAGCAGCCACCTCGGACAGGCGAACACTGAAGCTTTCTTT. Residues: CASSHLGQANTEAFF.

The chain carries TRBV7-2 and TRBJ1-5; D is unclear. The length of the CDR3 is 13 residues. CDR1 SGHTA and CDR2 FQGNSA come from the germline V gene. Trimming removed 0 bases from V and 7 bases from J, with 7 bases in between. The CDR3 sequence is CASSLAGIQPQHF. The CDR3 region has the DNA TGTGCCAGCAGCTTAGCCGGTATCCAGCCCCAGCATTTT.

The chain joins TRBV4-2 to TRBJ2-3, with D possibly TRBD2 on 5 matching bases. The germline gives CDR1 LGHNA, CDR2 YNFKEQ. V was pared by 1 base and J by 1 base, with 12 bases between. The CDR3 loop spans 16 amino acids. This CDR3 is CASSQVEGSGTDTQYF. The CDR3 bases are TGTGCCAGCAGCCAAGTAGAAGGGAGCGGCACAGATACGCAGTATTTT.

The chain joins TRBV6-2 or TRBV6-3 to TRBJ2-1, with TRBD2 as a possible D gene (6 bases). Germline lookup yields CDR1 MNHEY and CDR2 SVGEGT. The V gene lost 4 bases and the J gene lost 4 bases, with 17 bases spanning the gap. This CDR3 region has 16 residues. The chain's CDR3 is CASSFTTSIMYNEQFF. CDR3 bases: TGTGCCAGCAGTTTCACGACTAGTATCATGTACAATGAGCAGTTCTTC.

This sequence joins TRBV5-8 and TRBJ2-7, with 7 bases fitting TRBD2. J was trimmed by 1 base and V by 4 bases; bases with no gene match: 2. CDR1 and CDR2 (germline): SGHTS, YDEGEE. CDR3 length: 13 amino acids. The chain's CDR3 is CASSRTRSYEQYF. The CDR3 DNA sequence: TGTGCCAGCAGCCGGACTAGATCCTACGAGCAGTACTTC.

This clone was recorded a few times. This sequence joins TRBV28 and TRBJ1-2, with 9 bases identical to TRBD1. V gave up 6 bases and J gave up 5 bases; unmatched junction bases: 7. Germline-derived CDR1 and CDR2 are MDHEN and SYDVKM. CDR3 length equals 14 residues. The CDR3 reads CASSPQQGAYGYTF. In DNA, the CDR3 is TGTGCCAGCAGCCCTCAACAGGGGGCTTATGGCTACACCTTC.

The chain links TRBV27 to TRBJ2-5; 14 bases agree with TRBD2. V gave up 5 bases and J gave up 3 bases; unmatched junction bases: 5. Germline CDR1 MNHEY, CDR2 SMNVEV (reference sequence). The CDR3 extends over 16 amino acids. The DNA for the CDR3 is TGTGCCAGCAGTCCAAAGACTAGCGGGAGGGAAGAGACCCAGTACTTC. It codes for CASSPKTSGREETQYF.

The CDR3 DNA reads as TGCGCCAGCAGCTTGGTACCAAGCCCCGGGGAGCTGTTTTTT. This codes for CASSLVPSPGELFF. This chain uses TRBV5-1 with TRBJ2-2; D is uncertain. The CDR3 is 14 residues long. Germline lookup yields CDR1 SGHRS and CDR2 YFSETQ. Trimming cost V 0 bases and J 6 bases, with 9 bases left between them.

This clone was seen only once. The V call is TRBV12-3 or TRBV12-4, the J call TRBJ2-4; the D call may be TRBD1 or TRBD2 (5 bases each). CDR3 length: 12 amino acids. V was cut by 9 bases and J by 9 bases, with 15 bases left in between. The CDR3 bases are TGTGCCAGTTCCGAGGGGAACAGCATTCAGTACTTC. This gives the protein CASSEGNSIQYF.

The V gene is TRBV24-1, the J gene TRBJ1-4, with 8 bases that match TRBD1. V shed 3 bases and J 10 bases; nucleotides not matched to a gene: 9. Germline V gives CDR1 KGHDR, CDR2 SFDVKD. CDR3 length: 15 amino acids. The CDR3 region has the DNA TGTGCCACCAGTGATAACCAGGGGGCGCGAGGAAAACTGTTTTTT. The encoded protein is CATSDNQGARGKLFF.

The chain joins TRBV5-1 to TRBJ1-5; no clear D. This CDR3 contains 14 residues. V gave up 0 bases and J gave up 7 bases, with 11 bases separating them. Germline CDR1 and CDR2: SGHRS and YFSETQ. CDR3 residues: CASSLGGVSQPQHF. The CDR3 region has the DNA TGCGCCAGCAGCTTGGGTGGGGTGAGCCAGCCCCAGCATTTT.

The chain carries TRBV9 and TRBJ2-1; 9 bases are shared with TRBD2. The trim removed 1 base at V and 6 bases at J, leaving 11 bases unmatched. The CDR3 contains 17 residues. Germline V gives CDR1 SGDLS, CDR2 YYNGEE. CDR3 sequence (DNA): TGTGCCAGCAGCGTACTAGCGGGAATAGGGGGAGGCAATGAGCAGTTCTTC. Its translation is CASSVLAGIGGGNEQFF.

The V gene is TRBV18, the J gene TRBJ1-1; no definite D call. V was clipped by 3 bases and J by 3 bases, with 5 bases between them. CDR1 is KGHSH and CDR2 is LQKENI in the germline V gene. The CDR3 has 12 residues. The CDR3 DNA is TGTGCCAGCTCACCCACGGACACTGAAGCTTTCTTT. This translates into CASSPTDTEAFF.

The gene calls are TRBV5-5 and TRBJ1-2; D is perhaps TRBD1 (5 bases). V shed 3 bases and J shed 8 bases, with 14 bases lying between them. The CDR3 consists of 13 residues. In germline, CDR1 is SGHKS, CDR2 YYEKEE (reference sequence). This CDR3 reads CASSSPGRRGYTF. In DNA form, the CDR3 reads TGTGCCAGCAGCTCACCAGGGCGGCGAGGCTACACCTTC.

The CDR3 sequence is CASSGGAAGLGRNEQYF. CDR3 bases: TGTGCCAGCAGCGGTGGGGCCGCGGGGCTTGGACGTAACGAGCAGTACTTC. J is TRBJ2-7 and V is TRBV9; perhaps TRBD2 as D (6 bases). The germline gives CDR1 SGDLS, CDR2 YYNGEE. Trimming shortened V by 3 bases and J by 5 bases, and 24 bases separated the two germline ends. This CDR3 is 17 amino acids long.

This clone was seen a handful of times. The chain combines TRBV5-1 with TRBJ2-3; TRBD1 matches at 7 bases. The germline V gene has CDR1 SGHRS and CDR2 YFSETQ. Trimming removed 4 bases from V and 1 base from J; junction bases left unmatched: 6. The CDR3 consists of 15 residues. CDR3 in DNA: TGCGCCAGCAGCCAAAGGGGGCGAGGCACAGATACGCAGTATTTT. Translating gives CASSQRGRGTDTQYF.

CDR3 protein: CASSPTGGAKTGELFF. The DNA for the CDR3 is TGTGCCAGCAGTCCTACAGGGGGCGCAAAGACCGGGGAGCTGTTTTTT. The gene calls are TRBV9 and TRBJ2-2; 9 bases agree with TRBD1. The germline gives CDR1 SGDLS, CDR2 YYNGEE. This CDR3 comprises 16 residues. Losses at the gene ends were 5 bases for V and 5 bases for J; bases not matched to a gene: 10.

The CDR3 here is CASSQGTSGRATDTQYF. CDR3 coding DNA: TGTGCCAGCAGCCAAGGGACTAGCGGGAGGGCCACAGATACGCAGTATTTT. The chain is built from TRBV5-4 and TRBJ2-3; 16 bases map to TRBD2. From germline, CDR1 is SGHNT and CDR2 YYREEE (reference sequence). CDR3 length equals 17 residues. The V gene end was trimmed by 4 bases and the J gene end by 2 bases; junction bases not matched to a gene: 4.

This chain joins TRBV3-1 (or the pseudogene TRBV3-2) and TRBJ2-6, with 10 bases matching TRBD1. CDR1 is LGHDT and CDR2 is YNNKEL in the germline V gene (reference sequence). CDR3 length: 20 amino acids. V dropped 1 base and J dropped 1; count of bases not matched to a gene: 10. The CDR3 DNA sequence: TGTGCCAGCAGCCAAGGAGCGGGACAGGGGCATCCTTCTGGGGCCAACGTCCTGACTTTC. This codes for CASSQGAGQGHPSGANVLTF.

The rearrangement joins TRBV6-5 to TRBJ2-7; TRBD2 might be the D (7 bases). Germline V gene data show CDR1 as MNHEY and CDR2 as SVGAGI. V gave up 8 bases and J gave up 4 bases, with 18 bases separating them. This CDR3 is built from 14 residues. The CDR3 loop is CASANGRGTYEQYF. The CDR3 coding sequence is TGTGCCAGCGCTAATGGGAGGGGGACTTACGAGCAGTACTTC.

The rearrangement uses TRBV7-3 and TRBJ1-1; D is possibly TRBD1 (6 bases). The V and J ends lost 1 base and 5 bases respectively, with 14 bases between them. This CDR3 has 15 residues. Germline V gives CDR1 SGHTA, CDR2 FQGTGA. In DNA, the CDR3 is TGTGCCAGCAGCTTAAGGGGGCCCGGAAAAACTGAAGCTTTCTTT. Protein sequence: CASSLRGPGKTEAFF.

The rearrangement joins TRBV9 to TRBJ2-1; 7 bases fit TRBD2. V gave up 4 bases and J gave up 8 bases; unmatched junction bases: 9. CDR1 is SGDLS, CDR2 YYNGEE, per germline. The CDR3 runs to 14 residues. The DNA for the CDR3 is TGTGCCAGCAGCCCTAGCGGAAGACCAGATGAGCAGTTCTTC. Translating gives CASSPSGRPDEQFF.

V gene TRBV3-1 (or the pseudogene TRBV3-2) combines with J gene TRBJ2-1, with TRBD2 as a possible D gene (6 bases). The germline V and J ends were trimmed by 3 bases and 6 bases, with 12 bases remaining between them. The germline CDR1 and CDR2 sequences are LGHDT and YNNKEL (reference sequence). This CDR3 region has 14 residues. The chain's CDR3 is CASSQQGLLNEQFF. The CDR3 DNA sequence: TGTGCCAGCAGCCAGCAAGGACTACTCAATGAGCAGTTCTTC.

V and J are TRBV18 and TRBJ2-2; maybe TRBD2 (5 bases). Trimming stripped 5 bases from V and 7 bases from J, with 11 bases between. The length of the CDR3 is 13 residues. Germline-derived CDR1 and CDR2 are KGHSH and LQKENI. This CDR3 is CASSSSRGGELFF. The CDR3 coding sequence is TGTGCCAGCTCATCCTCACGGGGCGGGGAGCTGTTTTTT. Looking up the rest from reference TRBV18 and TRBJ2-2 gives the full variable domain: NAGVMQNPRHLVRRRGQEARLRCSPMKGHSHVYWYRQLPEEGLKFMVYLQKENIIDESGMPKERFSAEFPKEGPSILRIQQVVRGDSAAYFCASSSSRGGELFFGEGSRLTVL.

The genes are TRBV18 and TRBJ1-5, with D unresolved. Looked up from germline, CDR1 is KGHSH and CDR2 is LQKENI. The CDR3 length is 13 residues. Trimming removed 3 bases at V and 6 bases at J, with 9 bases between. In nucleotides, the CDR3 is TGTGCCAGCTCACCGATCCCTCGTCAGCCCCAGCATTTT. Protein sequence: CASSPIPRQPQHF.

This clone was recorded once. V usage is TRBV30 and J usage is TRBJ1-6, with D maybe TRBD1 (5 bases). Germline V gene sequence: CDR1 GTSNPN, CDR2 SVGIG (reference sequence). The CDR3 runs 12 residues. Trimming removed 1 base at V and 11 bases at J, with 9 bases between. The CDR3 protein is CAWSAGSPPLHF. DNA for the CDR3: TGTGCCTGGAGTGCAGGGTCCCCACCCCTCCACTTT.

The chain recombines TRBV9 with TRBJ2-1; D remains ambiguous. The V gene lost 4 bases and the J gene lost 0 bases, with 14 bases spanning the gap. The germline V gene has CDR1 SGDLS and CDR2 YYNGEE. The length of the CDR3 is 16 residues. This chain's CDR3 is CASSPLSVGSYNEQFF. DNA of the CDR3: TGTGCCAGCAGCCCCCTATCGGTCGGCTCCTACAATGAGCAGTTCTTC.

The DNA for the CDR3 is TGTGCCAGCAGCTTAAGTGGGACTAGCGGGATCTCCTACGAGCAGTACTTC. Its protein is CASSLSGTSGISYEQYF. This rearrangement joins TRBV7-6 to TRBJ2-7; 13 nucleotides match TRBD2. CDR1 is SGHVS, CDR2 FNYEAQ, per germline. CDR3 length: 17 residues. Trimming cost V 2 bases and J 0 bases; bases outside gene matches: 4. The complete variable domain, with remaining parts taken from reference TRBV7-6 and TRBJ2-7, reads GAGVSQSPRYKVTKRGQDVALRCDPISGHVSLYWYRQALGQGPEFLTYFNYEAQQDKSGLPNDRFSAERPEGSISTLTIQRTEQRDSAMYRCASSLSGTSGISYEQYFGPGTRLTVT.

Here the CDR3 reads CATSRPGAGGETQYF. CDR3 DNA sequence: TGTGCCACCAGCAGACCTGGGGCAGGGGGAGAGACCCAGTACTTC. This rearrangement joins TRBV15 to TRBJ2-5; 7 bases line up with TRBD1. CDR3 length equals 15 residues. After removal of 2 bases from V and 4 bases from J, the junction contained 7 bases not matched to a gene. The germline CDR1 and CDR2 sequences are LNHNV and YYDKDF (reference sequence).

The gene calls are TRBV3-1 (or the pseudogene TRBV3-2) and TRBJ1-4; 7 nucleotides align to TRBD1. The CDR3 runs to 14 residues. V lost 3 bases and J lost 10; bases outside the gene matches: 8. Germline V lookup: CDR1 LGHDT, CDR2 YNNKEL (reference sequence). This CDR3 is CASSQGGRGRKLFF. In DNA form, the CDR3 reads TGTGCCAGCAGCCAGGGTGGTAGGGGGCGAAAACTGTTTTTT.

V gene TRBV3-1 (or the pseudogene TRBV3-2) combines with J gene TRBJ2-2; the D gene is possibly TRBD2 (5 bases). Germline V CDR1 and CDR2: LGHDT, YNNKEL (reference sequence). This CDR3 is 14 amino acids long. The germline V and J ends were trimmed by 8 bases and 3 bases, with 13 bases remaining between them. The CDR3 protein is CASGMALDTGELFF. The CDR3 DNA reads as TGTGCCAGCGGGATGGCACTAGACACCGGGGAGCTGTTTTTT.